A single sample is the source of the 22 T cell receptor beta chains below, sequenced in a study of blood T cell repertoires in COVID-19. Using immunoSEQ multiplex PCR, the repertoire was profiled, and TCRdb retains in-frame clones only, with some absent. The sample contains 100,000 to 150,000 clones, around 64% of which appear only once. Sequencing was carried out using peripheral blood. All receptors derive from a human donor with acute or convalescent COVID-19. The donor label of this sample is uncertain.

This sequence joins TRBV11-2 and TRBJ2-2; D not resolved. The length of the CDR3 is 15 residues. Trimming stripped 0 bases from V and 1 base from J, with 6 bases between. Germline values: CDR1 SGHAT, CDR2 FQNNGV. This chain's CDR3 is CASSLDRRNTGELFF. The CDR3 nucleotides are TGTGCCAGCAGCTTAGATCGTAGGAACACCGGGGAGCTGTTTTTT.

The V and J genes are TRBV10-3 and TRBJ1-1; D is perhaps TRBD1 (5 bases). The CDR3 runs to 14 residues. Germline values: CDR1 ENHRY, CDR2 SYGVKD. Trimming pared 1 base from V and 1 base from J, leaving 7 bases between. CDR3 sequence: CAISEYGGNTEAFF. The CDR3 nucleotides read TGTGCCATCAGTGAGTACGGGGGGAACACTGAAGCTTTCTTT.

The CDR3 sequence is CASSEGGSGAASQYF. CDR3 in DNA: TGTGCCAGCAGTGAAGGTGGTAGCGGGGCCGCTAGCCAGTACTTC. The V gene is TRBV2, the J gene TRBJ2-4; TRBD2 matches at 8 bases. Trimming removed 1 base from V and 13 bases from J; junction bases left unmatched: 12. The CDR3 has 15 amino acids. The V gene's germline CDR1 is SNHLY and CDR2 FYNNEI.

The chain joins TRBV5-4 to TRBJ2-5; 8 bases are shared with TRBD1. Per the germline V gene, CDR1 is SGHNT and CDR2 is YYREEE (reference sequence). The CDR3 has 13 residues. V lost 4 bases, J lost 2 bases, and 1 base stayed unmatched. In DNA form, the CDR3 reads TGTGCCAGCAGCCACAGGGGGCAAGAGACCCAGTACTTC. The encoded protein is CASSHRGQETQYF.

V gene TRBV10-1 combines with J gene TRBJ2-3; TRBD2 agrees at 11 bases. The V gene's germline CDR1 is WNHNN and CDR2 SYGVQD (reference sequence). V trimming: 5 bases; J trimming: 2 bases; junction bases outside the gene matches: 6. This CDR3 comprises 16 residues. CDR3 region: CASSSGTSGLTDTQYF. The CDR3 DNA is TGCGCCAGCAGTTCCGGGACTAGCGGCCTCACAGATACGCAGTATTTT.

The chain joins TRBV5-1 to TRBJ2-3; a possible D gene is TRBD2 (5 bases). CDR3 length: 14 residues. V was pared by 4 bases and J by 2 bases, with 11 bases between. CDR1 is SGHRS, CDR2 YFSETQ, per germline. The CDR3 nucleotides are TGCGCCAGCAGCCCGCGGGCCGACACAGATACGCAGTATTTT. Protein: CASSPRADTDTQYF.

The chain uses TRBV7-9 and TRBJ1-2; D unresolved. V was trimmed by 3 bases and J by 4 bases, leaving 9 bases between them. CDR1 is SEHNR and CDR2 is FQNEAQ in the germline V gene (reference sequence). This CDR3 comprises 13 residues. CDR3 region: CASSFETAYGYTF. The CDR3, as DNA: TGTGCCAGCAGCTTTGAAACAGCCTATGGCTACACCTTC.

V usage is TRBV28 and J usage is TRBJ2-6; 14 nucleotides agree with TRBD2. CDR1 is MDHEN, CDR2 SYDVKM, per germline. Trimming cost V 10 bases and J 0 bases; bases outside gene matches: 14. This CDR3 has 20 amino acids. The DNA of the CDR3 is TGTGCCAAAAGAAGCAATGGGACTAGCGGGGGAAGCTCTGGGGCCAACGTCCTGACTTTC. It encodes CAKRSNGTSGGSSGANVLTF.

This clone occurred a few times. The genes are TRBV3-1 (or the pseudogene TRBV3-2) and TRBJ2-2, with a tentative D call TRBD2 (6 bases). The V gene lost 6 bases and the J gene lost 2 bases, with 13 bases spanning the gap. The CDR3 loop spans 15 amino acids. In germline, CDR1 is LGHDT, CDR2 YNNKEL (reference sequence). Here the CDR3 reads CASSAGLLNTGELFF. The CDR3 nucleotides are TGTGCCAGCAGTGCGGGGCTCCTAAACACCGGGGAGCTGTTTTTT.

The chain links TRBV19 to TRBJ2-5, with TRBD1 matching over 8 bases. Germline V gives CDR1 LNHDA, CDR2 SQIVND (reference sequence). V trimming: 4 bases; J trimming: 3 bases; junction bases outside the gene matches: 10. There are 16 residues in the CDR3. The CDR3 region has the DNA TGTGCCAGTAGTACAAACCGGGACAGGCGAAAAGAGACCCAGTACTTC. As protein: CASSTNRDRRKETQYF.

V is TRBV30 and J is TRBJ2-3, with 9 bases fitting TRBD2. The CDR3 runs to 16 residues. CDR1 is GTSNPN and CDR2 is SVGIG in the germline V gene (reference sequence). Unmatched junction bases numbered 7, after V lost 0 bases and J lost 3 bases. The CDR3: CAWSVHAGGRTDTQYF. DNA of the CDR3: TGTGCCTGGAGTGTACACGCGGGGGGGAGGACAGATACGCAGTATTTT.

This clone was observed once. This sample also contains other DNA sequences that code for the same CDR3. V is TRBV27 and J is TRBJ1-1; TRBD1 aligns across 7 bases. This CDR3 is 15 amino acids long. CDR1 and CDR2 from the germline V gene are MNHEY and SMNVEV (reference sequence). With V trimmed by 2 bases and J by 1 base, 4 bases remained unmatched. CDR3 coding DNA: TGTGCCAGCAGTTTACAGGGGGTTGGGAACACTGAAGCTTTCTTT. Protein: CASSLQGVGNTEAFF.

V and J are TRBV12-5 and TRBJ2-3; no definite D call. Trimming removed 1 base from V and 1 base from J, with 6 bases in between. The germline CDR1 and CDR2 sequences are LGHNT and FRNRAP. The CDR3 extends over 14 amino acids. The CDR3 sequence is CASGLGPGTDTQYF. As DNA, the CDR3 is TGTGCTAGTGGTTTGGGTCCAGGCACAGATACGCAGTATTTT. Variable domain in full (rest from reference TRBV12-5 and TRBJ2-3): DARVTQTPRHKVTEMGQEVTMRCQPILGHNTVFWYRQTMMQGLELLAYFRNRAPLDDSGMPKDRFSAEMPDATLATLKIQPSEPRDSAVYFCASGLGPGTDTQYFGPGTRLTVL.

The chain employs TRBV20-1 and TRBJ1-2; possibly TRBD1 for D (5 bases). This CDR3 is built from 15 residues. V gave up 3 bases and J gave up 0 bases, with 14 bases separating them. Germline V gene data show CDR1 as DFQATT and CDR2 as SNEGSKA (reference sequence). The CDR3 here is CSASSGTWANYGYTF. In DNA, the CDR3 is TGCAGTGCTAGTTCCGGGACTTGGGCTAACTATGGCTACACCTTC.

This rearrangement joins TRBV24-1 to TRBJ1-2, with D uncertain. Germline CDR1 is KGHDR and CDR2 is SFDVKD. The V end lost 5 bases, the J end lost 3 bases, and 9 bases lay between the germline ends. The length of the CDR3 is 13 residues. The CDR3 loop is CATSVGSYYGYTF. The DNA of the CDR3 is TGTGCCACCAGTGTGGGGAGTTACTATGGCTACACCTTC.

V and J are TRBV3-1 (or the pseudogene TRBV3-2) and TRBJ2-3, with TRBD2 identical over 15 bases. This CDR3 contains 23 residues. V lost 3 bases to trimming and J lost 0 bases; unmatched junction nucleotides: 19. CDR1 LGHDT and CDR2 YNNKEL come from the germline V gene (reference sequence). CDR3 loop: CASSHPIHSGLAGGIPSTDTQYF. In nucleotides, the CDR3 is TGTGCCAGCAGCCATCCCATCCACTCGGGACTAGCGGGGGGAATCCCTAGCACAGATACGCAGTATTTT.

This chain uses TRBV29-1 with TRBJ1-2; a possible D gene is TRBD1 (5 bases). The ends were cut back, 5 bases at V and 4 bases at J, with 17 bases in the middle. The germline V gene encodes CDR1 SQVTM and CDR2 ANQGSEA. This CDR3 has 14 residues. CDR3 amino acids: CSVSNQGSLYGYTF. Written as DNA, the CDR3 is TGCAGCGTTTCAAATCAGGGTTCCCTCTATGGCTACACCTTC.

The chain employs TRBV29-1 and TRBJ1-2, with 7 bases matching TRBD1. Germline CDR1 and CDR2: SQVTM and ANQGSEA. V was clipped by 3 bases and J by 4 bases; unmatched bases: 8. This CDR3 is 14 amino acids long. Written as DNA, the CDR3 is TGCAGCGTTGAGTCGACAGGGTTTTTCTATGGCTACACCTTC. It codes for CSVESTGFFYGYTF.

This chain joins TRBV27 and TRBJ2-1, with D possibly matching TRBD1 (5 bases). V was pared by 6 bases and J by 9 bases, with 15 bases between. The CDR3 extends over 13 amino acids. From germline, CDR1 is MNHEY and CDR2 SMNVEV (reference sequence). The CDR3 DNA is TGTGCCAGCAGACTCAATTGGGGCGGTGAGCAGTTCTTC. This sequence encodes CASRLNWGGEQFF.

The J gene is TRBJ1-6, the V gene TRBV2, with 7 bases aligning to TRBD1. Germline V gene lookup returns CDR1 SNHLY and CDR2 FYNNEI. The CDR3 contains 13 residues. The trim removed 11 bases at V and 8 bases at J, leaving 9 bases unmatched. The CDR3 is CAGSRDRDSPLHF. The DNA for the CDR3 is TGTGCCGGATCGAGGGACAGAGATTCACCCCTCCACTTT.

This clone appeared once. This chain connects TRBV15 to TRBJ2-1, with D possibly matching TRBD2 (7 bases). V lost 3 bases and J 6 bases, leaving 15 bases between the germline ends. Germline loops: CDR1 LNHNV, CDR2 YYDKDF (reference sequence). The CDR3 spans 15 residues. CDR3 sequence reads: CATSRGGALFNEQFF. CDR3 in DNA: TGTGCCACCAGCAGGGGGGGGGCCTTGTTCAATGAGCAGTTCTTC.

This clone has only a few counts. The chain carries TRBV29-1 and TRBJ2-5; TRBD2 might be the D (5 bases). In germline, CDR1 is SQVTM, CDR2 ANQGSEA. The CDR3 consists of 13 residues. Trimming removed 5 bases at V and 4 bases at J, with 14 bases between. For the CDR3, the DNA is TGCAGCGTTTCCGGGCACCGGGGAGAGACCCAGTACTTC. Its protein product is CSVSGHRGETQYF.